This T cell receptor beta chain was observed in a study of technical replicates of blood from several donors (dated by TCRdb to the late 2010s). Relative to germline, V is missing 4 bases and J is missing 4 bases, with 4 bases of the junction outside any gene match. Spanning cysteine to phenylalanine, the CDR3 consists of 14 amino acids. CDR3 DNA only is kept here, 42 bases in frame from base 1. The germline V gene (reference sequence) yields SGHNT for CDR1 and YYREEE for CDR2. Libraries were constructed by the immunoSEQ multiplex PCR assay. TCRdb took this table from immuneACCESS and kept in-frame rearrangements with V and J called. Such tables lack part of the clones; where checked against another copy, unresolved V genes explain under half of the gap, and the rest is unexplained. In all, the sample holds tens of thousands of clones, and around four fifths of those were seen once. The ten most abundant clones make up approximately 3.5% of the sample.

A remark on this clone: No cognate antigen has been identified for it. Per-base quality was not reported, and no clone a single base away is much larger than it.

Sample: PBMCs. The TCR comes from a human donor in good health. Some clones in this sample may be carry-over from other donors' samples. The sequence joins TRBV5-4 to TRBJ2-1, and 8 junction bases match TRBD2. The DNA sequence is given as TGTGCCAGCAGCACTAGCGGTTCGTACAATGAGCAGTTCTTC. Its translation is CASSTSGSYNEQFF. Full variable domain (CDR3 extended with the reference TRBV5-4 and TRBJ2-1 proteins): ETGVTQSPTHLIKTRGQQVTLRCSSQSGHNTVSWYQQALGQGPQFIFQYYREEENGRGNFPPRFSGLQFPNYSSELNVNALELDDSALYLCASSTSGSYNEQFFGPGTRLTVL.